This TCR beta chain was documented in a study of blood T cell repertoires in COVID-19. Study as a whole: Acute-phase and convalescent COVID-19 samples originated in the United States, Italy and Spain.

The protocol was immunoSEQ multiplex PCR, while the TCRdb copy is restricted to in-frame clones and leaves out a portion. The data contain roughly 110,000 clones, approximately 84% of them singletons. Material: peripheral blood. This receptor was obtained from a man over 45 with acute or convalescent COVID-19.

This chain's CDR3 is CASSLERHYSNQPQHF. The CDR3 coding sequence is TGTGCCAGCAGTTTGGAAAGACATTATAGCAATCAGCCCCAGCATTTT. This sequence joins TRBV28 and TRBJ1-5, with D hard to call. V dropped 3 bases and J dropped 0 bases, with 12 bases sitting between them. CDR1 is MDHEN, CDR2 SYDVKM, per germline. This CDR3 has 16 amino acids.